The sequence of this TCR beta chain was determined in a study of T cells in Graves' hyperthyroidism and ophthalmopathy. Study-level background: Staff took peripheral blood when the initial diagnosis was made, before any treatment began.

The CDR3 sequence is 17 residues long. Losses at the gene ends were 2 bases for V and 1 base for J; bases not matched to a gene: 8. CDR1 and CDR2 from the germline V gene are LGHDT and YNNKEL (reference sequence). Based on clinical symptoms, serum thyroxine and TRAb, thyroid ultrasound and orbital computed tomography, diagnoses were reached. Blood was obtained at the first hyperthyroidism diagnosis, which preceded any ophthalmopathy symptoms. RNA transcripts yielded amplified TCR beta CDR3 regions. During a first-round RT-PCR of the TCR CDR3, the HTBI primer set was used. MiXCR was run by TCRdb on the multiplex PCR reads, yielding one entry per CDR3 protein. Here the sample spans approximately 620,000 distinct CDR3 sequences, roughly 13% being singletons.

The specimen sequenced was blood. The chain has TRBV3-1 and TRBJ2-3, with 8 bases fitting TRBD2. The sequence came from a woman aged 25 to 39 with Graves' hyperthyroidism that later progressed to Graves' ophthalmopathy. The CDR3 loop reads CASSQRAGGFGTDTQYF. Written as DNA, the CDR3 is TGTGCCAGCAGCCAAAGGGCGGGAGGCTTCGGCACAGATACGCAGTATTTT.